This TCR beta chain comes out of a study of blood T cell repertoires in COVID-19. This CDR3 is built from 16 residues. CDR1 is MNHEY, CDR2 SVGAGI, per germline. The V gene end was trimmed by 0 bases and the J gene end by 5 bases; junction bases not matched to a gene: 6. The table came from immunoSEQ multiplex PCR; TCRdb's copy has only in-frame clones and leaves some out. Of under 150,000 clones in the sample, about four fifths are singletons; the top ten hold 4.5% to 5.5%. Material: PBMCs or T cells enriched from blood (not recorded which). This TCR was sampled from a man aged 40-55 years with acute COVID-19. The genes are TRBV6-5 and TRBJ2-3; 9 nucleotides align to TRBD2. The CDR3 region has the DNA TGTGCCAGCAGTTACTCGGCGGGGGGGCATGTAGATACGCAGTATTTT. Translated: CASSYSAGGHVDTQYF.